The clone carrying this T cell receptor (beta chain) was seen just once. This PCR relied on a set of 60 Vbeta primers and 13 Jbeta primers. Under the authors' procedure: Later, an analysis found approximately 80 million unique TCR beta chains, and about 10 million of these were shared. Libraries were prepared by immunoSEQ multiplex PCR; TCRdb keeps only in-frame clonotypes and omits some of them. That table supplies the V and J calls and clone size; D and trimming were determined from the DNA. This sample yields 190,000 or so clones, of which roughly 78% are seen a single time; 0.65% belongs to the top ten. The length of the CDR3 is 15 residues. Germline V gene data show CDR1 as KGHSH and CDR2 as LQKENI. With 5 bases clipped from V and 10 bases from J, the junction kept 16 bases outside the gene matches. These data are taken from a study of cytomegalovirus exposure and HLA in healthy donors.

This chain joins TRBV18 and TRBJ1-1; TRBD1 agrees at 7 bases. The sequenced sample was PBMCs. This clonotype was sampled from a boy between 10 and 17 years old in good health and CMV-seronegative. The CDR3 region has the DNA TGTGCCAGCTCAAAATCAGACACAGGGGCCCTTGGAGCTTTCTTT. It encodes CASSKSDTGALGAFF.